One sample yielded the 15 T cell receptor beta chains listed below, sequenced in a study of T cells expressing NK-cell markers (dated by TCRdb to about 2020). Libraries were prepared through 5' RACE. The sequencer was an Illumina HiSeq 2000. With the reads reprocessed by TCRdb, a single entry stands for each CDR3 protein sequence and no DNA is reported. The table for this sample shows 400,000 to 450,000 distinct CDR3 sequences. 7.3% of the sample goes to the ten largest clones. The sequenced sample consisted of blood T cells: a sorted CD56 or NKG2C T cell subset, CD4+ or CD8+ T cells, or bulk PBMC T cells (not recorded which). Receptor source: a woman between 18 and 70 years old in good health.

J is TRBJ1-2 and V is TRBV4-1. This CDR3 comprises 15 residues. From germline, CDR1 is MGHRA and CDR2 YSYEKL. CDR3 residues: CASSQDERWSGGYTF.

The CDR3 is CASSHPFPGTGGSPLHF. V gene TRBV4-2 combines with J gene TRBJ1-6; TCRdb designates TRBD1, a call that cannot be tested without DNA. The germline gives CDR1 LGHNA, CDR2 YNFKEQ. The CDR3 runs 17 residues.

The chain links TRBV7-6 to TRBJ2-2; lacking DNA, the TRBD1 call made by TCRdb goes unchecked. CDR1 and CDR2 (germline): SGHVS, FNYEAQ. The CDR3 spans 14 residues. The CDR3 reads CASSWGQDTGELFF.

V usage is TRBV4-3 and J usage is TRBJ1-3. The CDR3 covers 17 residues. Looked up from germline, CDR1 is LGHNA and CDR2 is YSLEER. The CDR3 sequence is CASSQVGTDPPGNTIYF.

The chain has TRBV11-1 and TRBJ2-7; TCRdb's assignment of TRBD1 cannot be checked, as there is no DNA. CDR1 SGHAT and CDR2 FQDESV come from the germline V gene (reference sequence). The CDR3 extends over 18 amino acids. The CDR3 here is CASSFAKLRDRVSYEQYF.

The V gene is TRBV28, the J gene TRBJ1-5. CDR3 size: 13 residues. The germline V gene has CDR1 MDHEN and CDR2 SYDVKM. The CDR3 reads CASSFSRNQPQHF.

The V and J genes are TRBV10-3 and TRBJ1-1; TCRdb calls TRBD1, which cannot be checked without DNA. The CDR3 totals 17 residues. Germline V gives CDR1 ENHRY, CDR2 SYGVKD. Here the CDR3 reads CAISKTGQLTSGTEAFF.

The V call is TRBV12-3 or TRBV12-4, the J call TRBJ2-7; the TCRdb D gene call, TRBD1, has no DNA to confirm it. The CDR3 is 15 amino acids. The CDR3 sequence is CASSSPGTGIYEQYF.

The chain carries TRBV20-1 and TRBJ2-1. This CDR3 comprises 13 residues. The germline gives CDR1 DFQATT, CDR2 SNEGSKA (reference sequence). CDR3 sequence: CSARVRLAVEQFF.

The V gene is TRBV20-1, the J gene TRBJ1-1. Germline-derived CDR1 and CDR2 are DFQATT and SNEGSKA (reference sequence). The CDR3 extends over 15 amino acids. CDR3 sequence: CSATEYRGMNTEAFF.

The chain joins TRBV12-3 or TRBV12-4 to TRBJ2-5; TCRdb picks TRBD1, but there is no DNA to check that call. The CDR3 has 15 amino acids. CDR3 region: CASSSWGKGGETQYF.

This sequence joins TRBV18 and TRBJ1-3. This CDR3 is 13 amino acids long. Germline V CDR1 and CDR2: KGHSH, LQKENI. CDR3: CASSQSTGNTIYF.

The chain is built from TRBV20-1 and TRBJ2-1; the TRBD2 assignment by TCRdb is unverifiable without DNA. Germline V CDR1 and CDR2: DFQATT, SNEGSKA (reference sequence). CDR3 length: 15 amino acids. This chain's CDR3 is CSARPSSEVVNEQFF.

The chain is built from TRBV27 and TRBJ2-4; TCRdb gives TRBD1 as the D gene, but with no DNA this cannot be confirmed. This CDR3 region has 17 residues. Germline V gives CDR1 MNHEY, CDR2 SMNVEV (reference sequence). CDR3 region: CASSLYRDPLAKNIQYF.

The V gene is TRBV28, the J gene TRBJ2-1; TCRdb's assignment of TRBD1 cannot be checked, as there is no DNA. Germline assignment: CDR1 MDHEN and CDR2 SYDVKM. The CDR3 length is 17 residues. This chain's CDR3 is CASSAYPALLPGDEQFF.